This TCR beta chain was recorded in a study of CD8 T cells in Susac syndrome. Overall study context: Patients with Susac syndrome, at blood draw, were therapy-naive, on corticosteroids, or on intravenous immunoglobulin alone.

Roughly 0.5 to 1 ug RNA was reverse transcribed with random hexamers. TCRdb ran MiXCR on the immunoSEQ multiplex PCR reads and lists one entry per CDR3 protein. The data contain about 180,000 distinct CDR3 sequences, roughly 94% of them singletons. Purification of the CD8+ and CD4+ T cells relied on negative isolation, and TEMRA cells underwent FACS enrichment. The germline CDR1 and CDR2 sequences are DFQATT and SNEGSKA (reference sequence). V was shortened by 0 bases and J by 0 bases, with 9 bases between the two germline ends. The CDR3 has 15 amino acids. This TCR was recovered from a human donor with Susac syndrome. This chain links TRBV20-1 with TRBJ1-3; the D gene is possibly TRBD1 (6 bases). Material for sequencing was CD4+ T cells from PBMCs. The CDR3 nucleotides are TGCAGTGCTAGAGATCTACAGGGCTCTGGAAACACCATATATTTT. Encoded protein: CSARDLQGSGNTIYF.